These 11 T cell receptor beta chains originate from one sample sequenced in a study of blood T cells in healthy people across ages. The authors ran a second PCR of 7 to 11 cycles using a sample-barcoded 5' primer and a J-beta primer mix. MiXCR, applied by TCRdb to the 5' RACE reads, yields one record per CDR3 protein. The data contain roughly 1,300,000 distinct CDR3 sequences, 55% to 75% of them singletons. The sequencing input was blood. The receptor source for this set is a man aged 18 to 29 in good health.

The CDR3 region has the DNA TGCAGTGCTAGATCGGCGGCAGAGAGCTCCTACGAGCAGTACTTC. It yields the protein CSARSAAESSYEQYF. The chain has TRBV20-1 and TRBJ2-7; D unresolved. Germline CDR1 reads DFQATT; CDR2 reads SNEGSKA (reference sequence). V was trimmed by 2 bases and J by 0 bases, leaving 14 bases between them. The length of the CDR3 is 15 residues.

The gene calls are TRBV6-5 and TRBJ1-2; no firm D call. Germline V gene sequence: CDR1 MNHEY, CDR2 SVGAGI. The CDR3 totals 17 residues. The germline V and J ends were trimmed by 0 bases and 3 bases, with 17 bases remaining between them. CDR3: CASSYSARMDRYYGYTF. The CDR3 nucleotides are TGTGCCAGCAGTTACTCCGCCCGTATGGACCGATACTATGGCTACACCTTC.

This clonotype appeared a few times. The chain links TRBV29-1 to TRBJ2-3; D may match TRBD1 or TRBD2 (5 bases each). The CDR3 totals 15 residues. The germline CDR1 and CDR2 sequences are SQVTM and ANQGSEA. The germline V and J ends were trimmed by 7 bases and 0 bases, with 17 bases remaining between them. The CDR3 region has the DNA TGCAGCGCGGGGCCCTCACCCACTAGCACAGATACGCAGTATTTT. This gives the protein CSAGPSPTSTDTQYF.

J is TRBJ2-7 and V is TRBV12-3 or TRBV12-4; D gene unclear. Between the trimmed V and J ends, which lost 1 base and 9 bases, there was a span of 10 bases. The CDR3 sequence is 12 residues long. CDR3 sequence (DNA): TGTGCCAGCAGTTTAGAAAGGGTTGGGCAGTACTTC. It translates to CASSLERVGQYF.

The CDR3 DNA sequence: TGTGCCAGCAGTTCCGACAGAGACCCTTCCAATGAGCAGTTCTTC. Its translation is CASSSDRDPSNEQFF. The chain recombines TRBV7-9 with TRBJ2-1, with D maybe TRBD1 (5 bases). CDR3 length: 15 amino acids. Trimming removed 6 bases from V and 6 bases from J, with 18 bases in between. Germline CDR1 SEHNR, CDR2 FQNEAQ (reference sequence).

The chain joins TRBV19 to TRBJ2-3; 7 nucleotides agree with TRBD2. Per germline, CDR1 LNHDA and CDR2 SQIVND (reference sequence). V lost 4 bases and J lost 3; bases outside the gene matches: 13. The CDR3 has 17 residues. CDR3 protein: CASSRGISAGLTDTQYF. CDR3 sequence (DNA): TGTGCCAGTAGTAGAGGTATTTCAGCGGGGTTAACAGATACGCAGTATTTT.

This clonotype has a count of ten or more. V is TRBV7-9 and J is TRBJ2-7; the D is unclear. The CDR3 extends over 13 amino acids. V lost 2 bases and J 1 base, leaving 6 bases between the germline ends. In germline, CDR1 is SEHNR, CDR2 FQNEAQ (reference sequence). The CDR3 here is CASSLISSYEQYF. The CDR3 DNA reads as TGTGCCAGCAGCTTAATCAGTTCCTACGAGCAGTACTTC. Based on the CDR3 plus reference TRBV7-9 and TRBJ2-7, the full variable domain is DTGVSQNPRHKITKRGQNVTFRCDPISEHNRLYWYRQTLGQGPEFLTYFQNEAQLEKSRLLSDRFSAERPKGSFSTLEIQRTEQGDSAMYLCASSLISSYEQYFGPGTRLTVT.

The chain joins TRBV5-1 to TRBJ2-7; D is uncertain. The V end lost 3 bases, the J end lost 2 bases, and 12 bases lay between the germline ends. CDR1 SGHRS and CDR2 YFSETQ come from the germline V gene. The CDR3 runs to 14 residues. The CDR3 loop reads CASSSELRTYEQYF. As DNA, the CDR3 is TGCGCCAGCAGCTCGGAACTAAGAACCTACGAGCAGTACTTC.

V and J are TRBV6-2 or TRBV6-3 and TRBJ1-1; D is undetermined. Germline V gives CDR1 MNHEY, CDR2 SVGEGT. Trimming took 2 bases from V and 4 from J, leaving 5 bases between them. The CDR3 is 12 amino acids. In DNA form, the CDR3 reads TGTGCCAGCAGTTACGTGAGCACTGAAGCTTTCTTT. It is translated as CASSYVSTEAFF.

V gene TRBV7-9 combines with J gene TRBJ2-1; a weak D match, TRBD1 (6 bases). From germline, CDR1 is SEHNR and CDR2 FQNEAQ (reference sequence). The CDR3 loop spans 12 amino acids. V was pared by 6 bases and J by 10 bases, with 13 bases between. Written as DNA, the CDR3 is TGTGCCAGCAGGTCTAGGCAGGGGGAGCAGTTCTTC. This translates into CASRSRQGEQFF.

The gene calls are TRBV7-9 and TRBJ1-5; 7 positions match TRBD1. V lost 0 bases, J lost 6 bases, and 2 bases stayed unmatched. Germline-derived CDR1 and CDR2 are SEHNR and FQNEAQ (reference sequence). This CDR3 is 14 amino acids long. The CDR3 is CASSLAQGSQPQHF. The CDR3 coding sequence is TGTGCCAGCAGCTTAGCACAGGGGAGTCAGCCCCAGCATTTT.